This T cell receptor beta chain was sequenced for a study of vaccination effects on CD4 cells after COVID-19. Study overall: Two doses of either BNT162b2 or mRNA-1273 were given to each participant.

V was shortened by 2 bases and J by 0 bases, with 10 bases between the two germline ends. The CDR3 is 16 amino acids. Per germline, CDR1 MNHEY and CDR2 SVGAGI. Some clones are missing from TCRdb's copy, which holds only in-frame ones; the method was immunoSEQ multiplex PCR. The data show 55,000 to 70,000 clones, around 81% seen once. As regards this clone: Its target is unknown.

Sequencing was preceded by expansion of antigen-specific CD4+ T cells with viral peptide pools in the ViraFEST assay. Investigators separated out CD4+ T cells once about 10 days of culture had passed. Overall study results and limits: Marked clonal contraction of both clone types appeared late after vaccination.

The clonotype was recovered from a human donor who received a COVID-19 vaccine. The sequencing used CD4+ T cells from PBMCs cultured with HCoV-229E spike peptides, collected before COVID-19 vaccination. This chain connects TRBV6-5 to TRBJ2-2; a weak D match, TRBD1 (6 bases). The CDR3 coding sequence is TGTGCCAGCAGTTACCACCGACAGGCGAACACCGGGGAGCTGTTTTTT. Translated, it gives CASSYHRQANTGELFF.